Shown below are 30 T cell receptor beta chains from a single sample sequenced in a study of cytotoxic CD8 clonotypes in ibrutinib-treated CLL. Sequencing was performed with immunoSEQ multiplex PCR; in TCRdb, only in-frame clones are kept and a portion is missing. The table records tens of thousands of clones, under 85% of them present only once. The sample here was PBMCs, taken before ibrutinib treatment. These receptor sequences come from a human donor with chronic lymphocytic leukemia.

J is TRBJ2-5 and V is TRBV28, with 8 bases that match TRBD2. V gave up 3 bases and J gave up 5 bases; unmatched junction bases: 8. In germline, CDR1 is MDHEN, CDR2 SYDVKM. CDR3 length: 15 residues. CDR3 bases: TGTGCCAGCAGTTTGCCAGCGGGAGTGTGGGAGACCCAGTACTTC. Its translation: CASSLPAGVWETQYF.

This clone was found a few times. The V call is TRBV2, the J call TRBJ2-7; D is possibly TRBD2 (6 bases). In germline, CDR1 is SNHLY, CDR2 FYNNEI. This CDR3 comprises 13 residues. Deletions cut 11 bases from V and 2 bases from J, with 16 bases between. The CDR3 nucleotides are TGTGCCGGGGGGAAGGGTTCAGCCTACGAGCAGTACTTC. Protein: CAGGKGSAYEQYF.

The genes are TRBV6-1 and TRBJ2-7; D is unresolved. Trimming took 0 bases from V and 5 from J, leaving 8 bases between them. Germline-derived CDR1 and CDR2 are MNHNS and SASEGT. The CDR3 is 13 amino acids. The CDR3: CASSEAIDDEQYF. For the CDR3, the DNA is TGTGCCAGCAGTGAAGCGATTGATGACGAGCAGTACTTC.

The chain links TRBV5-6 to TRBJ2-3; 7 bases agree with TRBD1. Trimming at V came to 2 bases and at J to 5 bases, leaving 2 bases not matched to a gene. The CDR3 has 13 residues. The germline gives CDR1 SGHDT, CDR2 YYEEEE. CDR3 sequence reads: CASSFTGEDTQYF. CDR3 DNA sequence: TGTGCCAGCAGCTTCACAGGGGAAGATACGCAGTATTTT.

The chain recombines TRBV15 with TRBJ2-2, with TRBD1 matching 9 bases. There are 21 residues in the CDR3. The V and J ends lost 0 bases and 2 bases, in that order; junction bases with no gene match: 16. Germline V gene lookup returns CDR1 LNHNV and CDR2 YYDKDF (reference sequence). The CDR3 loop reads CATSRERTGEGQSGNTGELFF. The CDR3 DNA is TGTGCCACCAGCAGAGAAAGGACAGGGGAAGGGCAATCCGGAAACACCGGGGAGCTGTTTTTT.

The chain couples TRBV9 to TRBJ2-2; D not resolved. The germline V gene encodes CDR1 SGDLS and CDR2 YYNGEE. This CDR3 has 14 amino acids. V was trimmed by 0 bases and J by 7 bases, leaving 10 bases between them. CDR3 DNA sequence: TGTGCCAGCAGCGTAGGAAGCGTCCGCGGGGAGCTGTTTTTT. It codes for CASSVGSVRGELFF.

This clone was seen only once. The chain recombines TRBV6-5 with TRBJ2-2; TRBD1 is a possible D gene (5 bases). The germline V and J ends were trimmed by 6 bases and 9 bases, with 17 bases remaining between them. The CDR3 spans 14 residues. Germline assignment: CDR1 MNHEY and CDR2 SVGAGI. For the CDR3, the DNA is TGTGCCAGCAGCACGGACACCACCGTGTGGGAGCTGTTTTTT. It codes for CASSTDTTVWELFF.

This clone was detected a few times. This rearrangement joins TRBV19 to TRBJ1-1; tentatively, D is TRBD1 (5 bases). V dropped 3 bases and J dropped 4 bases, with 12 bases sitting between them. This CDR3 region has 14 residues. Per germline, CDR1 LNHDA and CDR2 SQIVND (reference sequence). The CDR3 sequence: CASSIREGTTEAFF. The CDR3 nucleotides are TGTGCCAGTAGTATCAGGGAGGGGACCACTGAAGCTTTCTTT.

The chain couples TRBV5-1 to TRBJ2-3, with 9 nucleotides matching TRBD2. The CDR3 has 13 residues. Germline V gives CDR1 SGHRS, CDR2 YFSETQ. J was trimmed by 6 bases and V by 4 bases; bases with no gene match: 3. The CDR3 spells CASSTGLADTQYF. The CDR3 nucleotides read TGCGCCAGCAGCACCGGACTAGCGGATACGCAGTATTTT.

This clone has just a few counts. This chain connects TRBV6-5 to TRBJ2-7; a weak D match, TRBD2 (6 bases). Trimming left V 4 bases short and J 2 bases short, with 9 bases between. CDR3 length: 13 residues. Germline assignment: CDR1 MNHEY and CDR2 SVGAGI. This chain's CDR3 is CASSSRTTYEQYF. The CDR3 DNA sequence: TGTGCCAGCAGTTCTAGGACTACCTACGAGCAGTACTTC.

V and J are TRBV28 and TRBJ2-7, with D possibly TRBD2 on 7 matching bases. V lost 5 bases, J lost 4 bases, and 15 bases lay in between. This CDR3 region has 14 residues. The V gene's germline CDR1 is MDHEN and CDR2 SYDVKM. The CDR3 here is CASSPQGGGYEQYF. The CDR3 DNA reads as TGTGCCAGCAGTCCCCAGGGAGGGGGTTACGAGCAGTACTTC. Full variable domain (missing parts from reference TRBV28 and TRBJ2-7): DVKVTQSSRYLVKRTGEKVFLECVQDMDHENMFWYRQDPGLGLRLIYFSYDVKMKEKGDIPEGYSVSREKKERFSLILESASTNQTSMYLCASSPQGGGYEQYFGPGTRLTVT.

V is TRBV28 and J is TRBJ2-7, with D possibly matching TRBD2 (5 bases). Trimming shortened V by 2 bases and J by 4 bases, and 9 bases separated the two germline ends. Germline loops: CDR1 MDHEN, CDR2 SYDVKM. The CDR3 consists of 13 residues. The CDR3 here is CASSLGRGYEQYF. CDR3 coding DNA: TGTGCCAGCAGTTTAGGCCGGGGTTACGAGCAGTACTTC.

The V and J genes are TRBV19 and TRBJ2-3; maybe TRBD1 (7 bases). Trimming pared 1 base from V and 5 bases from J, leaving 16 bases between. CDR3 length: 16 residues. Germline V CDR1 and CDR2: LNHDA, SQIVND (reference sequence). The CDR3 region is CASSIGGGRGGDTQYF. CDR3 in DNA: TGTGCCAGTAGTATAGGAGGGGGCAGGGGAGGAGATACGCAGTATTTT.

The gene calls are TRBV6-5 and TRBJ2-1; D call uncertain. The CDR3 runs to 11 residues. V lost 6 bases, J lost 5 bases, and 5 bases lay in between. Germline CDR1 reads MNHEY; CDR2 reads SVGAGI. Here the CDR3 DNA reads TGTGCCAGCAGCCAACACAATGAGCAGTTCTTC. This sequence encodes CASSQHNEQFF.

This clone is a singleton in its sample. The chain combines TRBV7-9 with TRBJ1-1; D gene ambiguous. CDR1 is SEHNR, CDR2 FQNEAQ, per germline (reference sequence). The CDR3 covers 13 residues. The germline V and J ends were trimmed by 3 bases and 5 bases, with 10 bases remaining between them. The CDR3 DNA reads TGTGCCAGCAGCTTCGAGGGTGGAACTGAAGCTTTCTTT. Encoded protein: CASSFEGGTEAFF.

The chain combines TRBV6-6 with TRBJ1-2; D gene unclear. Between the trimmed V and J ends, which lost 0 bases and 4 bases, there was a span of 6 bases. Germline CDR1 is MNHNY and CDR2 is SVGAGI (reference sequence). The CDR3 extends over 13 amino acids. The CDR3 protein is CASSYSEIYGYTF. The CDR3 DNA sequence: TGTGCCAGCAGTTACTCTGAGATCTATGGCTACACCTTC.

The rearrangement uses TRBV11-1 and TRBJ1-1, with TRBD1 matching over 8 bases. This CDR3 has 14 residues. The germline V gene has CDR1 SGHAT and CDR2 FQDESV (reference sequence). J lost 4 bases, V lost 6 bases, and 7 bases had no gene match. The CDR3 DNA is TGTGCCAGCAGAACAGGGGGGTTGACCACTGAAGCTTTCTTT. Translated, it gives CASRTGGLTTEAFF.

The chain employs TRBV30 and TRBJ1-1; a possible D gene is TRBD1 (6 bases). This CDR3 spans 13 amino acids. Trimming cost V 5 bases and J 5 bases, with 15 bases left between them. CDR1 is GTSNPN, CDR2 SVGIG, per germline (reference sequence). CDR3 DNA sequence: TGTGCCTGGGCTAGGGGGACGAGTACTGAAGCTTTCTTT. Translating gives CAWARGTSTEAFF.

The V and J genes are TRBV9 and TRBJ2-6; 8 nucleotides line up with TRBD1. In germline, CDR1 is SGDLS, CDR2 YYNGEE. With V trimmed by 0 bases and J by 0 bases, 2 bases remained unmatched. The CDR3 spans 17 residues. CDR3 loop: CASSVVTGGSGANVLTF. The DNA of the CDR3 is TGTGCCAGCAGCGTAGTAACAGGGGGCTCTGGGGCCAACGTCCTGACTTTC.

J is TRBJ1-2 and V is TRBV5-1; 7 bases fit TRBD1. The CDR3 loop spans 14 amino acids. Per germline, CDR1 SGHRS and CDR2 YFSETQ. With 4 bases clipped from V and 2 bases from J, the junction kept 5 bases outside the gene matches. The CDR3 loop reads CASSALTGNYGYTF. CDR3 DNA: TGCGCCAGCAGCGCCCTGACAGGGAACTATGGCTACACCTTC.

V gene TRBV4-3 combines with J gene TRBJ1-3; maybe TRBD1 (5 bases). Germline CDR1 is LGHNA and CDR2 is YSLEER. Trimming cost V 0 bases and J 2 bases, with 11 bases left between them. CDR3 length equals 16 residues. The CDR3 here is CASSQDAPGAGNTIYF. The DNA of the CDR3 is TGCGCCAGCAGCCAAGATGCGCCGGGGGCTGGAAACACCATATATTTT.

The rearrangement uses TRBV5-1 and TRBJ1-1; D not certain. The CDR3 contains 17 residues. CDR1 and CDR2 from the germline V gene are SGHRS and YFSETQ. V lost 3 bases, J lost 0 bases, and 18 bases lay in between. CDR3 sequence: CASSSLGLQSMNTEAFF. For the CDR3, the DNA is TGCGCCAGCAGCTCGCTAGGACTGCAGTCAATGAACACTGAAGCTTTCTTT. The whole variable domain, remainder taken from reference TRBV5-1 and TRBJ1-1, is KAGVTQTPRYLIKTRGQQVTLSCSPISGHRSVSWYQQTPGQGLQFLFEYFSETQRNKGNFPGRFSGRQFSNSRSEMNVSTLELGDSALYLCASSSLGLQSMNTEAFFGQGTRLTVV.

The chain uses TRBV2 and TRBJ2-7; the D is unclear. CDR3 length: 14 amino acids. V was pared by 3 bases and J by 0 bases, with 9 bases between. Looked up from germline, CDR1 is SNHLY and CDR2 is FYNNEI. CDR3 sequence reads: CASSERRFSYEQYF. CDR3 DNA: TGTGCCAGCAGTGAGAGAAGGTTCTCCTACGAGCAGTACTTC.

The chain employs TRBV5-5 and TRBJ2-5, with D possibly TRBD1 on 6 matching bases. The CDR3 contains 13 residues. V dropped 4 bases and J dropped 2 bases, with 9 bases sitting between them. The germline gives CDR1 SGHKS, CDR2 YYEKEE (reference sequence). The DNA for the CDR3 is TGTGCCAGCAGCCGGACAGCACAAGAGACCCAGTACTTC. It encodes CASSRTAQETQYF. Based on the CDR3 plus reference TRBV5-5 and TRBJ2-5, the full variable domain is DAGVTQSPTHLIKTRGQQVTLRCSPISGHKSVSWYQQVLGQGPQFIFQYYEKEERGRGNFPDRFSARQFPNYSSELNVNALLLGDSALYLCASSRTAQETQYFGPGTRLLVL.

The chain employs TRBV18 and TRBJ2-6; D is perhaps TRBD1 (5 bases). Trimming stripped 5 bases from V and 0 bases from J, with 8 bases between. CDR1 is KGHSH, CDR2 LQKENI, per germline. The CDR3 has 15 amino acids. CDR3 sequence: CASSDDSSGANVLTF. The CDR3 coding sequence is TGTGCCAGCTCAGATGACAGCTCTGGGGCCAACGTCCTGACTTTC.

The gene calls are TRBV29-1 and TRBJ2-5; D is undetermined. CDR3 size: 13 residues. Germline V lookup: CDR1 SQVTM, CDR2 ANQGSEA. Between the trimmed V and J ends, which lost 5 bases and 5 bases, there was a span of 15 bases. Written as DNA, the CDR3 is TGCAGCGTTTCCGGTCTTTTCGGGGAGACCCAGTACTTC. This codes for CSVSGLFGETQYF.

The CDR3 sequence is CASSELGLADEAGTQYF. In nucleotides, the CDR3 is TGTGCCAGCAGCGAGCTGGGACTAGCGGACGAAGCGGGGACCCAGTACTTC. The chain joins TRBV9 to TRBJ2-5; 11 bases are a match to TRBD2. The CDR3 length is 17 residues. J lost 7 bases, V lost 3 bases, and 14 bases had no gene match. The germline gives CDR1 SGDLS, CDR2 YYNGEE.

This sequence joins TRBV7-2 and TRBJ2-3; D is perhaps TRBD2 (6 bases). The CDR3 runs to 15 residues. V gave up 1 base and J gave up 4 bases, with 12 bases separating them. Per germline, CDR1 SGHTA and CDR2 FQGNSA. The CDR3 reads CASSLGSGFSDTQYF. Here the CDR3 DNA reads TGTGCCAGCAGCTTAGGGAGCGGGTTCTCAGATACGCAGTATTTT.

The rearrangement joins TRBV10-3 to TRBJ2-5, with 9 nucleotides matching TRBD2. The germline V gene has CDR1 ENHRY and CDR2 SYGVKD. CDR3 size: 15 residues. The V and J ends lost 7 bases and 0 bases, in that order; junction bases with no gene match: 6. The DNA of the CDR3 is TGTGCCATCAAGGTGCTAGCGGGACACCAAGAGACCCAGTACTTC. It is translated as CAIKVLAGHQETQYF.

This clone has more than one count but fewer than ten. The V and J genes are TRBV5-4 and TRBJ1-2, with D uncertain. CDR1 is SGHNT and CDR2 is YYREEE in the germline V gene (reference sequence). The CDR3 spans 12 residues. Trimming removed 4 bases from V and 8 bases from J, with 12 bases in between. CDR3 sequence (DNA): TGTGCCAGCAGCCCGGAGACGGGGGGCTACACCTTC. Amino acids: CASSPETGGYTF. The full variable domain, its missing parts supplied by reference TRBV5-4 and TRBJ1-2, is ETGVTQSPTHLIKTRGQQVTLRCSSQSGHNTVSWYQQALGQGPQFIFQYYREEENGRGNFPPRFSGLQFPNYSSELNVNALELDDSALYLCASSPETGGYTFGSGTRLTVV.